The 20 T cell receptor beta chains in this list originate from one sample, sequenced in a study of identical twins. TCRdb reprocessed the 5' RACE reads with MiXCR, giving one entry per CDR3 protein. The sample records about 530,000 distinct CDR3 sequences, 13% to 15% being singletons. This same sample was also part of a study on yellow fever vaccine responses in identical twins.

Source material: CD4+ T cells sorted from blood. Source of these receptors: a young woman in good health.

At least ten counts were recorded for this clonotype. The chain combines TRBV20-1 with TRBJ2-1; TRBD2 aligns across 10 bases. In germline, CDR1 is DFQATT, CDR2 SNEGSKA (reference sequence). J gave up 4 bases and V 4 bases, and 7 bases lay outside the gene matches. The CDR3 length is 15 residues. Here the CDR3 reads CSAIVSGRSYNEQFF. Here the CDR3 DNA reads TGCAGTGCTATAGTTAGCGGGAGGTCGTACAATGAGCAGTTCTTC.

This clonotype was seen a handful of times. The rearrangement uses TRBV9 and TRBJ1-1, with 7 bases lining up with TRBD1. From germline, CDR1 is SGDLS and CDR2 YYNGEE. CDR3 length equals 15 residues. J lost 4 bases, V lost 4 bases, and 10 bases had no gene match. This CDR3 is CASSKTGEIGTEAFF. The CDR3 DNA reads TGTGCCAGCAGCAAAACAGGGGAGATCGGCACTGAAGCTTTCTTT. Full variable domain (missing parts from reference TRBV9 and TRBJ1-1): DSGVTQTPKHLITATGQRVTLRCSPRSGDLSVYWYQQSLDQGLQFLIQYYNGEERAKGNILERFSAQQFPDLHSELNLSSLELGDSALYFCASSKTGEIGTEAFFGQGTRLTVV.

The chain links TRBV3-1 to TRBJ1-2; maybe TRBD1 (6 bases). The ends were cut back, 1 base at V and 1 base at J, with 7 bases in the middle. This CDR3 is built from 14 residues. Looked up from germline, CDR1 is LGHDT and CDR2 is YNNKEL (reference sequence). The DNA for the CDR3 is TGTGCCAGCAGCCAAGGACAGGATAACTATGGCTACACCTTC. Its translation is CASSQGQDNYGYTF.

This clonotype turned up a few times. The rearrangement joins TRBV18 to TRBJ1-6, with unresolved D. This CDR3 region has 14 residues. V was clipped by 3 bases and J by 7 bases, with 10 bases between them. The V gene's germline CDR1 is KGHSH and CDR2 LQKENI. The CDR3: CASSPPLRNSPLHF. The DNA of the CDR3 is TGTGCCAGCTCACCGCCACTGAGGAATTCACCCCTCCACTTT.

The chain joins TRBV7-7 to TRBJ2-7; D may be TRBD2 (5 bases). Germline V gives CDR1 SSHAT, CDR2 FNYEAQ (reference sequence). Trimming stripped 5 bases from V and 1 base from J, with 18 bases between. The CDR3 is 16 residues long. The CDR3 protein is CASSPLERRLSYEQYF. CDR3 coding DNA: TGTGCCAGCAGCCCCCTTGAGCGGAGACTATCCTACGAGCAGTACTTC.

Remarks on this clonotype: Given the absence of the conserved phenylalanine or tryptophan at the CDR3 end, a read error is likely. This rearrangement joins TRBV10-3 to TRBJ2-1; the match to TRBD2 covers 9 bases. Germline V gives CDR1 ENHRY, CDR2 SYGVKD. This CDR3 is built from 15 residues. Trimming removed 6 bases from V and 8 bases from J; junction bases left unmatched: 11. In DNA, the CDR3 is TGTGCCATCAGAGACCCGGGACTAGCATATTATGAGCAGTTCTTA. Translating it yields CAIRDPGLAYYEQFL.

The sample holds a few counts of this clonotype. This rearrangement joins TRBV11-2 to TRBJ1-2, with 9 bases matching TRBD1. The ends lost 5 bases at V and 2 bases at J; junction bases unmatched: 15. The length of the CDR3 is 18 residues. Germline CDR1 is SGHAT and CDR2 is FQNNGV. For the CDR3, the DNA is TGTGCCAGCAGCCTCCCTGGGACAGGGTCGATCGGGAACTATGGCTACACCTTC. It specifies CASSLPGTGSIGNYGYTF.

This clonotype came up a few times. The chain has TRBV5-1 and TRBJ1-2, with no clear D. CDR1 is SGHRS and CDR2 is YFSETQ in the germline V gene. The CDR3 spans 16 residues. The ends were cut back, 4 bases at V and 4 bases at J, with 20 bases in the middle. The CDR3 DNA reads as TGCGCCAGCAGCGCACGCTCACAGATCCACATCTATGGCTACACCTTC. This sequence encodes CASSARSQIHIYGYTF.

This chain joins TRBV7-9 and TRBJ2-5; the D gene is possibly TRBD2 (6 bases). The CDR3 loop spans 15 amino acids. V lost 0 bases and J 3 bases, leaving 11 bases between the germline ends. Germline lookup yields CDR1 SEHNR and CDR2 FQNEAQ (reference sequence). The CDR3 DNA is TGTGCCAGCAGCTTAGCGGGGGGATTCAAAGAGACCCAGTACTTC. Amino acids: CASSLAGGFKETQYF.

At least ten counts were recorded for this clonotype. This chain connects TRBV12-3 or TRBV12-4 to TRBJ1-1; 7 positions agree with TRBD1. The CDR3 runs to 13 residues. V gave up 5 bases and J gave up 4 bases; unmatched junction bases: 4. CDR3 bases: TGTGCCAGCAGTCGACAGGGACCCACTGAAGCTTTCTTT. Translated, it gives CASSRQGPTEAFF.

The J gene is TRBJ1-5, the V gene TRBV7-2; TRBD1 is a possible D gene (5 bases). Looked up from germline, CDR1 is SGHTA and CDR2 is FQGNSA. This CDR3 is 11 amino acids long. Trimming shortened V by 5 bases and J by 11 bases, and 10 bases separated the two germline ends. The CDR3 here is CASSQGPTQHF. The CDR3 DNA sequence: TGTGCCAGCAGCCAGGGACCGACCCAGCATTTT.

The rearrangement joins TRBV12-3 or TRBV12-4 to TRBJ2-2, with D maybe TRBD1 (5 bases). The V gene lost 3 bases and the J gene lost 4 bases, with 12 bases spanning the gap. There are 15 residues in the CDR3. The CDR3 reads CASSFLRETTGELFF. CDR3 in DNA: TGTGCCAGCAGTTTTCTCAGGGAAACCACCGGGGAGCTGTTTTTT.

The rearrangement joins TRBV28 to TRBJ2-7, with a possible D match to TRBD1 (5 bases). From germline, CDR1 is MDHEN and CDR2 SYDVKM. This CDR3 contains 12 residues. The ends were cut back, 6 bases at V and 7 bases at J, with 13 bases in the middle. CDR3 sequence: CASSPGFREQYF. Here the CDR3 DNA reads TGTGCCAGCAGCCCAGGGTTTCGGGAGCAGTACTTC.

In its sample, this clonotype was seen a few times. The V call is TRBV5-1, the J call TRBJ2-7, with D possibly TRBD2 on 6 matching bases. V shed 4 bases and J shed 2 bases, with 13 bases lying between them. The CDR3 length is 14 residues. Germline-derived CDR1 and CDR2 are SGHRS and YFSETQ. The CDR3 sequence: CASSQGGTTYEQYF. CDR3 bases: TGCGCCAGCAGCCAGGGAGGCACAACCTACGAGCAGTACTTC.

This chain joins TRBV5-1 and TRBJ2-7; 7 bases are a match to TRBD1. CDR1 and CDR2 (germline): SGHRS, YFSETQ. The CDR3 is 14 residues long. V shed 4 bases, J shed 3 bases, and the junction held 7 bases outside the gene matches. CDR3 sequence: CASSQSGGHYEQYF. As DNA, the CDR3 is TGCGCCAGCAGCCAGTCAGGGGGACACTACGAGCAGTACTTC.

The CDR3 region is CASSRQGGGYEQYF. Written as DNA, the CDR3 is TGTGCCAGCAGTCGTCAGGGGGGAGGTTACGAGCAGTACTTC. This chain connects TRBV6-1 to TRBJ2-7; D is possibly TRBD1 (7 bases). V shed 5 bases and J shed 4 bases, with 15 bases lying between them. The length of the CDR3 is 14 residues. Germline V lookup: CDR1 MNHNS, CDR2 SASEGT.

This clonotype showed up just a few times. This chain uses TRBV20-1 with TRBJ1-2, with D hard to call. Trimming took off 6 bases at V and 4 bases at J, with 12 bases between the two ends. Germline V CDR1 and CDR2: DFQATT, SNEGSKA (reference sequence). The CDR3 runs 12 residues. This CDR3 is CSAQPRGYGYTF. The CDR3 DNA sequence: TGCAGTGCCCAACCCCGGGGCTATGGCTACACCTTC.

V and J are TRBV15 and TRBJ2-7; 8 nucleotides agree with TRBD2. V gave up 9 bases and J gave up 3 bases; unmatched junction bases: 7. CDR1 is LNHNV and CDR2 is YYDKDF in the germline V gene (reference sequence). CDR3 length: 13 residues. As DNA, the CDR3 is TGTGCCACTCAACCCGGGACTAGCTACGAGCAGTACTTC. Translated, it gives CATQPGTSYEQYF.

The chain links TRBV28 to TRBJ1-1; D gene unclear. Per the germline V gene, CDR1 is MDHEN and CDR2 is SYDVKM. The CDR3 has 12 residues. Trimming shortened V by 5 bases and J by 8 bases, and 12 bases separated the two germline ends. The CDR3 loop reads CASSTPPIEAFF. The DNA for the CDR3 is TGTGCCAGCAGTACCCCGCCCATAGAAGCTTTCTTT.

CDR3 amino acids: CASSPLGRYNEQFF. Written as DNA, the CDR3 is TGTGCCAGCAGCCCATTGGGGCGCTACAATGAGCAGTTCTTC. The chain employs TRBV7-3 and TRBJ2-1; TRBD1 is a possible D gene (5 bases). The CDR3 consists of 14 residues. Germline values: CDR1 SGHTA, CDR2 FQGTGA. Trimming cost V 5 bases and J 3 bases, with 11 bases left between them.